These T cell receptor beta chains were read from a single sample in a study of OX40 agonist ivuxolimab in advanced cancers. Profiling relied on immunoSEQ multiplex PCR, and the TCRdb table lists in-frame clones only, not all of them. Here the sample spans over 70,000 clones, 85% to 90% being singletons. The input for sequencing was CD4+ or CD8+ T cells sorted from blood, taken in a trial of the OX40 agonist ivuxolimab. The source of these receptors is an adult with an advanced solid tumor such as melanoma, head and neck, liver or kidney cancer. Both conserved end residues are part of each CDR3. A D gene is named only where the DNA matches it firmly. Size is omitted from some rows. Given values are once, few, many or a class for expanded clones.

cdr3_aa cdr3_nt v_call clone_size j_call d_call
CSVDGQGLAGEQYF TGCAGCGTTGATGGTCAGGGTCTTGCTGGGGAGCAGTACTTC TRBV29-1 - TRBJ2-7 -
CAWSVAGVTDTQYF TGTGCCTGGAGTGTGGCAGGGGTCACAGATACGCAGTATTTT TRBV30 - TRBJ2-3 -
CASSLLGHQETQYF TGTGCCAGCAGTTTGCTAGGCCACCAAGAGACCCAGTACTTC TRBV28 - TRBJ2-5 -
CASSWGTGVGNTIYF TGTGCCAGTAGTTGGGGGACAGGGGTCGGAAACACCATATATTTT TRBV19 - TRBJ1-3 TRBD1
CASSTPTGGTEAFF TGTGCCAGTAGTACCCCCACGGGCGGGACTGAAGCTTTCTTT TRBV19 - TRBJ1-1 -
CASSLGWGRVETQYF TGTGCCAGCAGCTTAGGGTGGGGCCGAGTAGAGACCCAGTACTTC TRBV7-2 - TRBJ2-5 -
CASSLGQGTEAFF TGTGCCAGCAGCCTCGGACAGGGCACTGAAGCTTTCTTT TRBV11-1 - TRBJ1-1 TRBD1
CSQGTSGEQYF TGCAGCCAAGGGACGTCTGGAGAGCAGTACTTC TRBV20-1 - TRBJ2-7 -
CASSILAGALSTDTQYF TGTGCCAGCAGCATCCTAGCGGGAGCGCTGAGCACAGATACGCAGTATTTT TRBV5-6 few TRBJ2-3 TRBD2
CATSRVRGHSYEQYF TGTGCCACCAGCAGAGTTAGAGGACACTCCTACGAGCAGTACTTC TRBV15 - TRBJ2-7 -
CASSFPGYEQYF TGTGCCAGCAGCTTTCCTGGATACGAGCAGTACTTC TRBV5-6 - TRBJ2-7 -
CAISEYPGQGLTNEKLFF TGTGCCATCAGTGAATACCCCGGACAGGGTTTAACTAATGAAAAACTGTTTTTT TRBV10-3 - TRBJ1-4 TRBD1
CASSTHVGAKNIQYF TGTGCCAGTAGTACCCACGTGGGAGCCAAAAACATTCAGTACTTC TRBV19 - TRBJ2-4 -
CASRLDAGVGNEQFF TGTGCAAGTCGCTTAGATGCGGGAGTGGGCAATGAGCAGTTCTTC TRBV12-2 once TRBJ2-1 -